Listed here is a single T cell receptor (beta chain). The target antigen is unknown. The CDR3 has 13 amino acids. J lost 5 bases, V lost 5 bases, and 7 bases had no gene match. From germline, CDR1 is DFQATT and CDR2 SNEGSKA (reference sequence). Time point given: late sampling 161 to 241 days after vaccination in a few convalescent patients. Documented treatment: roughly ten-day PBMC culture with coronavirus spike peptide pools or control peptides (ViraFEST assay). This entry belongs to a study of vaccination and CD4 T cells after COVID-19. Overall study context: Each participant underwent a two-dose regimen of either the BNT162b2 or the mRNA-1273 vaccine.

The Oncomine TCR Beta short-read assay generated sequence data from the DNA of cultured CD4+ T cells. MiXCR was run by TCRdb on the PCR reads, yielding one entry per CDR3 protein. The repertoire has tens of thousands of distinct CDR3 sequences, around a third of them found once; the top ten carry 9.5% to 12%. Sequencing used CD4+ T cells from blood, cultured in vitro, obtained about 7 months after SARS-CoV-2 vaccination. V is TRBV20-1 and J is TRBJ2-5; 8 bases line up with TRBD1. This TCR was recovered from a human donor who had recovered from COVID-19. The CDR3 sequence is CSAVDRGHETQYF. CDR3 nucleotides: TGCAGTGCTGTAGACAGGGGACATGAGACCCAGTACTTC.